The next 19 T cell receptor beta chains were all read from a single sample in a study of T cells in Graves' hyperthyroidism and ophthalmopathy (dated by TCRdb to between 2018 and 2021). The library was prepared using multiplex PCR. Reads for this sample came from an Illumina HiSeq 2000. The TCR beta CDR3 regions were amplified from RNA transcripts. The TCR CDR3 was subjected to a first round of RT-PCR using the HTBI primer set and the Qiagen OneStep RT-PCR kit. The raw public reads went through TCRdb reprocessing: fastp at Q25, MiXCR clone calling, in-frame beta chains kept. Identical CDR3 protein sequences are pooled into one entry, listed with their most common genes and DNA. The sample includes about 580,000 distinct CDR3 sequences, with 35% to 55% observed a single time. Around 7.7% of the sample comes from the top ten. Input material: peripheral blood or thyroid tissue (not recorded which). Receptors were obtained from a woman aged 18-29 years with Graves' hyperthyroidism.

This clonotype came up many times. In DNA form, the CDR3 reads TGTGCCAGCAGCTTATGGCAGCTGAGCTCTGGAAACACCATATATTTT. It encodes CASSLWQLSSGNTIYF. The chain employs TRBV7-9 and TRBJ1-3; D gene uncertain. Trimming left V 2 bases short and J 0 bases short, with 11 bases between. CDR1 and CDR2 from the germline V gene are SEHNR and FQNEAQ (reference sequence). The CDR3 contains 16 residues. Full variable domain (rest looked up from reference TRBV7-9 and TRBJ1-3): DTGVSQNPRHKITKRGQNVTFRCDPISEHNRLYWYRQTLGQGPEFLTYFQNEAQLEKSRLLSDRFSAERPKGSFSTLEIQRTEQGDSAMYLCASSLWQLSSGNTIYFGEGSWLTVV.

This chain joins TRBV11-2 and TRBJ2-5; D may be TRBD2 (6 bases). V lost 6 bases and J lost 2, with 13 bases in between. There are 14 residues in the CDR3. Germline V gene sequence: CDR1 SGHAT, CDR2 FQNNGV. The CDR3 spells CASRGPGLQETQYF. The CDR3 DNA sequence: TGTGCCAGCAGAGGGCCGGGACTGCAAGAGACCCAGTACTTC.

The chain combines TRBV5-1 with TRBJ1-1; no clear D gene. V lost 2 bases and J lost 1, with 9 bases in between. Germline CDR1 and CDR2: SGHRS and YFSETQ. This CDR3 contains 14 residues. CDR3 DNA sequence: TGCGCCAGCAGCTTCGGCACAACGAACACTGAAGCTTTCTTT. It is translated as CASSFGTTNTEAFF.

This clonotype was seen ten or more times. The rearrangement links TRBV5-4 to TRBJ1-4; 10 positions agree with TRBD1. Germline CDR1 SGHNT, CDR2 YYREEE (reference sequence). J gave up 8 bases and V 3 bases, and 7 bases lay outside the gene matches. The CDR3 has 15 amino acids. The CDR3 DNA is TGTGCCAGCAGCTCTGGGGGGACAGGGGCAGAAAAACTGTTTTTT. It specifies CASSSGGTGAEKLFF.

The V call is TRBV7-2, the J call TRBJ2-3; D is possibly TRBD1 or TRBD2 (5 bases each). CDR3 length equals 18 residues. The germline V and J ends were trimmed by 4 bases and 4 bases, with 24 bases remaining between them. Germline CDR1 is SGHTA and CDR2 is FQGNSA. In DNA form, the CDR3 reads TGTGCCAGCAGCTCTACTTCGTCTCCGTCAGGGCGGGCAGATACGCAGTATTTT. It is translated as CASSSTSSPSGRADTQYF.

Written as DNA, the CDR3 is TGTGCCAGCAGCTCCGCTAGCGTTTCTACAGGGGAGCAGTTCTTC. As protein: CASSSASVSTGEQFF. The chain couples TRBV7-9 to TRBJ2-7; D tentatively fits TRBD1 or TRBD2 (6 bases each). Gene TRBJ2-1 matches the end of the DNA better, so the J call may be wrong. CDR3 length: 15 amino acids. Germline V gene lookup returns CDR1 SEHNR and CDR2 FQNEAQ (reference sequence).

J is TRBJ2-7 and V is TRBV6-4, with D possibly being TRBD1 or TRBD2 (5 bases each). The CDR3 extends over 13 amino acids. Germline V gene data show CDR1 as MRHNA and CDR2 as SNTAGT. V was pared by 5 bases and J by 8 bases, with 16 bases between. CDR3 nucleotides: TGTGCCAGCAGTTTAGGTCCCCGGGGACAGCAGTACTTC. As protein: CASSLGPRGQQYF.

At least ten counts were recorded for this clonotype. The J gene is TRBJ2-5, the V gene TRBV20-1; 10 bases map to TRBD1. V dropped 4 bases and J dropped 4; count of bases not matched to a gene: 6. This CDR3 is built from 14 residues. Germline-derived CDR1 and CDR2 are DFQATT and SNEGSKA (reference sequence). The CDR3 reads CSANKGTGVETQYF. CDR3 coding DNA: TGCAGTGCTAACAAAGGGACAGGGGTAGAGACCCAGTACTTC.

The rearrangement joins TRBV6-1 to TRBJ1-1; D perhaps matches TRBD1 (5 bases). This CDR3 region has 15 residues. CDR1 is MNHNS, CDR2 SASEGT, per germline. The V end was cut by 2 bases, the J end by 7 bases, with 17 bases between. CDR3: CASSERSGDYNEAFF. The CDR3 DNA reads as TGTGCCAGCAGTGAAAGGAGCGGGGACTACAATGAAGCTTTCTTT.

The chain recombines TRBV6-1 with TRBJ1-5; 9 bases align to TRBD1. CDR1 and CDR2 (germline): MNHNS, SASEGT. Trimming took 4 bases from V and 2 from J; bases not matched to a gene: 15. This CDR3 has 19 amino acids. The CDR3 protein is CASSAGAFGTGNGNQPQHF. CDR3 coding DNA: TGTGCCAGCAGTGCGGGGGCCTTCGGGACAGGGAATGGCAATCAGCCCCAGCATTTT.

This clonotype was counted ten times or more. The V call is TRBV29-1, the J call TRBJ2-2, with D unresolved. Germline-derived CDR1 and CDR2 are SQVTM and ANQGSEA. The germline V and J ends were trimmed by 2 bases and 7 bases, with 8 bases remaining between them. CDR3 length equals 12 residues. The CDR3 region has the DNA TGCAGCGTTGAAAGAGGTGACGGGGAGCTGTTTTTT. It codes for CSVERGDGELFF.

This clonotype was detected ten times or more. CDR3 protein: CSARVGLREGYTF. In DNA form, the CDR3 reads TGCAGTGCTAGAGTAGGGCTTCGGGAAGGCTACACCTTC. The genes are TRBV20-1 and TRBJ1-2; D call uncertain. This CDR3 region has 13 residues. Trimming cost V 1 base and J 8 bases, with 14 bases left between them. CDR1 is DFQATT, CDR2 SNEGSKA, per germline (reference sequence).

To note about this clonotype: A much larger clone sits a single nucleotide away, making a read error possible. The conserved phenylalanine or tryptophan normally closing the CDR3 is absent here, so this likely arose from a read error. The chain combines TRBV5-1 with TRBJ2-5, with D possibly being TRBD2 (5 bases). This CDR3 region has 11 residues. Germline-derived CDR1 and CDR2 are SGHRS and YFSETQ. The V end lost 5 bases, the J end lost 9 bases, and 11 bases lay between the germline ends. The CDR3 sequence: CASRGDYSQYL. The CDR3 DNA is TGCGCCAGCAGGGGAGATTATTCCCAGTACCTC.

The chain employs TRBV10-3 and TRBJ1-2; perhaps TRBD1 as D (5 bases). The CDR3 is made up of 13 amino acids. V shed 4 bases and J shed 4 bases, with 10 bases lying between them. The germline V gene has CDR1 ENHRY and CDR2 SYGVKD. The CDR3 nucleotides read TGTGCCATCAGTGGGGCCGGGGGCTATGGCTACACCTTC. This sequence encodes CAISGAGGYGYTF.

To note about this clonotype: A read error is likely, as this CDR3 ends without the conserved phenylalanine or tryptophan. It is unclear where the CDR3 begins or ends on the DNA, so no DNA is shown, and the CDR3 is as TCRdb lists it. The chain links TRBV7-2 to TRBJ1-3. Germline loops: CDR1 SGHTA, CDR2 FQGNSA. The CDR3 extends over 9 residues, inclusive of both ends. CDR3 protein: CASSQWGLA.

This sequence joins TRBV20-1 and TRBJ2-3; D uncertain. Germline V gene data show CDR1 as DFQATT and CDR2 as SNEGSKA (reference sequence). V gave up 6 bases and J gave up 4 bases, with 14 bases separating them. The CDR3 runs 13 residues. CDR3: CSATFLIPDTQYF. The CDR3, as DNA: TGCAGTGCAACCTTCTTGATACCAGATACGCAGTATTTT.

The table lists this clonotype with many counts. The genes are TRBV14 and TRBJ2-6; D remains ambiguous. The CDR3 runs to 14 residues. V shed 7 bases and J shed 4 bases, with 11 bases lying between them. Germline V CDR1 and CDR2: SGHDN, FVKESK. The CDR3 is CASTPLRGANVLTF. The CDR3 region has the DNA TGTGCCAGCACCCCCCTGCGGGGGGCCAACGTCCTGACTTTC.

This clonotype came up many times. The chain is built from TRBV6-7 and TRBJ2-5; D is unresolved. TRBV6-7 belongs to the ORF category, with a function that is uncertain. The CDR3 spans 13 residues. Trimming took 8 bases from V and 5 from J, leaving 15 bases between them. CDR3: CASPPPSLETQYF. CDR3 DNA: TGTGCCAGCCCCCCTCCGTCCCTGGAGACCCAGTACTTC.

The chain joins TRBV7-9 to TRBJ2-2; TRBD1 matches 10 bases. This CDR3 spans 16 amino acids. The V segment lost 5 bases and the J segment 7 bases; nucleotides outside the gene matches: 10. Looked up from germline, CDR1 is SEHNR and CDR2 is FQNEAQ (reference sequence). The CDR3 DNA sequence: TGTGCCAGCAGCCTATTGACAGGGGGCGATGTCGGGGAGCTGTTTTTT. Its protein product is CASSLLTGGDVGELFF.